This TCR beta chain was profiled in a study of T cell changes during pregnancy in multiple sclerosis. Sequencing was performed with immunoSEQ multiplex PCR; in TCRdb, only in-frame clones are kept and a portion is missing. Here the sample spans approximately 26,000 clones, approximately 89% being singletons. The germline V gene has CDR1 SGHDT and CDR2 YYEEEE. Trimming stripped 0 bases from V and 8 bases from J, with 3 bases between. This CDR3 region has 11 residues. This sequence was found in a female donor with multiple sclerosis, enrolled in a pregnancy study. This material consisted of CD4+ T cells from peripheral blood mononuclear cells, taken in the second trimester of pregnancy. This chain uses TRBV5-6 with TRBJ1-3; D is unresolved. The CDR3 loop reads CASSLADTIYF. Here the CDR3 DNA reads TGTGCCAGCAGCTTGGCGGACACCATATATTTT.